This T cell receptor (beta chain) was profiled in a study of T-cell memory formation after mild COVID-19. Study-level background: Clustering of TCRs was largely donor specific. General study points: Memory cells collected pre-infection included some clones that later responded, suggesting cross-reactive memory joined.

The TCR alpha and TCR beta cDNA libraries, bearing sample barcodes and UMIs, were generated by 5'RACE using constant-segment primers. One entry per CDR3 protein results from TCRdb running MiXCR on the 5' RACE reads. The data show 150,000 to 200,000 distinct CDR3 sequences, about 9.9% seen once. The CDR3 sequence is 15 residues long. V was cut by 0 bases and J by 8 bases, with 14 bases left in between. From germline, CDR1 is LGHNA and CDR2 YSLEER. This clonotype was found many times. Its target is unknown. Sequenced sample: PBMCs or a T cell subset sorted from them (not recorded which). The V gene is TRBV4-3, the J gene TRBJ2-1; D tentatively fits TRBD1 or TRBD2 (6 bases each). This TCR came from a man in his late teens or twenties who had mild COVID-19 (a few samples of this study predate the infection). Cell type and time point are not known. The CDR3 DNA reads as TGCGCCAGCAGCCAAGAGGGGGGCCGGTGGGATGAGCAGTTCTTC. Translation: CASSQEGGRWDEQFF.